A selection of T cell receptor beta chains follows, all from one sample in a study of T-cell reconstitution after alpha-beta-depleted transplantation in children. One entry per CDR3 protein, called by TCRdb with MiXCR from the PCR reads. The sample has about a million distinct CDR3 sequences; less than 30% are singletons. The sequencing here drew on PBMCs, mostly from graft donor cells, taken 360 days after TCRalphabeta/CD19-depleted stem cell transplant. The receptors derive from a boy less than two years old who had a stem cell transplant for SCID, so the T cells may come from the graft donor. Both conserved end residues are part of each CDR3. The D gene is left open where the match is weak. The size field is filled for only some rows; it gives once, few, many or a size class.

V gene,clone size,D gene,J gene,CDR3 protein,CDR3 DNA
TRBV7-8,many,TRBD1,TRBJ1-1,CASRGQGVTEAFF,TGTGCCAGCAGGGGACAGGGAGTCACTGAAGCTTTCTTT
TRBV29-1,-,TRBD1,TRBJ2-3,CSGDRGTDTQYF,TGCAGCGGGGACAGGGGTACAGATACGCAGTATTTT
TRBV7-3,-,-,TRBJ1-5,CASTKGGLYQPQHF,TGTGCCAGCACCAAAGGGGGGTTATATCAGCCCCAGCATTTT
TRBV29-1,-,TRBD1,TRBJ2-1,CSAHSGGYDEQFF,TGCAGCGCTCATTCAGGGGGCTACGATGAGCAGTTCTTC
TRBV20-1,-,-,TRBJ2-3,CSASRGDTDTQYF,TGCAGTGCTTCCAGAGGGGACACAGATACGCAGTATTTT
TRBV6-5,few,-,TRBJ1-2,CASSYLGVRKDYGYTF,TGTGCCAGCAGTTACCTGGGCGTCAGGAAAGACTATGGCTACACCTTC
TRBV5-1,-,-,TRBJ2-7,CASSSSSASISYEQYF,TGCGCCAGCAGCTCCTCGAGCGCTAGTATTTCCTACGAGCAGTACTTC
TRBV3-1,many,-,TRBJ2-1,CASSQFDLGDEQFF,TGTGCCAGCAGCCAGTTCGACCTCGGGGATGAGCAGTTCTTC
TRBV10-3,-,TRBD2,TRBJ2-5,CAISAAPSGVQETQYF,TGTGCCATCAGTGCCGCCCCTAGCGGGGTCCAAGAGACCCAGTACTTC
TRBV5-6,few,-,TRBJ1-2,CASSGPGGPYGYTF,TGTGCCAGCAGCGGGCCGGGGGGCCCCTATGGCTACACCTTC
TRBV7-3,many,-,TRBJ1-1,CASSSRGTEAFF,TGTGCCAGCAGCTCCAGAGGCACTGAAGCTTTCTTT
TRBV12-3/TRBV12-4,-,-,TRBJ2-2,CASSLTHGELFF,TGTGCCAGCAGTTTGACCCATGGGGAGCTGTTTTTT
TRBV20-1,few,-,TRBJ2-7,CSASRSKVGGQNF,TGCAGTGCTAGTCGTTCCAAGGTCGGGGGGCAGAACTTC
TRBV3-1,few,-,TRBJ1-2,CASSQDNRENGYTF,TGTGCCAGCAGCCAAGATAACAGGGAGAATGGCTACACCTTC
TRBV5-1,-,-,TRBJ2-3,CASSLAEEGRDTQYF,TGCGCCAGCAGCTTGGCCGAGGAGGGAAGAGATACGCAGTATTTT
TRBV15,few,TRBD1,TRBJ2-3,CATSRDRDRSDF,TGTGCCACCAGCAGAGATCGGGACAGGTCCGATTTT
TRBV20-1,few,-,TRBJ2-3,CSARRESTDTQYF,TGCAGTGCTAGGCGGGAAAGCACAGATACGCAGTATTTT
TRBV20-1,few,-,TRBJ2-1,CSAGETTISYNEQFF,TGCAGTGCTGGGGAAACTACTATCTCCTACAATGAGCAGTTCTTC
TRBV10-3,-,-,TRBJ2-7,CAIRGGPNYEQYF,TGTGCCATCAGGGGGGGCCCGAACTACGAGCAGTACTTC
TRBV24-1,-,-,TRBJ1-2,CATSDAGTDYGYTF,TGTGCCACCAGTGACGCCGGGACGGATTATGGCTACACCTTC
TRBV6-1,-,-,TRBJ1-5,CASRPGALNQPQHF,TGTGCCAGCAGACCAGGGGCTCTCAATCAGCCCCAGCATTTT
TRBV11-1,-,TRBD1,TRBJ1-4,CASSFTGGKLFF,TGTGCCAGCAGCTTTACAGGGGGGAAACTGTTTTTT
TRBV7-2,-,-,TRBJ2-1,CASSSASWGGYNEQFF,TGTGCCAGCAGCTCTGCTAGTTGGGGTGGGTACAATGAGCAGTTCTTC
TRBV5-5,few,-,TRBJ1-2,CASSLDLASPLYGYTF,TGTGCCAGCAGCTTGGATCTAGCTTCTCCGCTCTATGGCTACACCTTC
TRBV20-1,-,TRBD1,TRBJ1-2,CSAARQGAWGGYTF,TGCAGTGCCGCCCGACAGGGGGCATGGGGTGGCTACACCTTC
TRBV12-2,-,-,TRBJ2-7,CASRPILLGLAGSIRVYEQYF,TGTGCAAGTCGCCCAATCCTCCTCGGACTAGCGGGGTCGATAAGGGTCTACGAGCAGTACTTC
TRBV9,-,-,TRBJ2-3,CASNRDLGDTQYF,TGTGCCAGCAACCGGGACCTCGGAGATACGCAGTATTTT
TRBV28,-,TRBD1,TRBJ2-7,CASRSSGTGTGEQYF,TGTGCCAGCAGAAGCTCCGGGACAGGGACTGGCGAGCAGTACTTC
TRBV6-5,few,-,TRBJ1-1,CASSSMAMNTEAFF,TGTGCCAGCAGTTCGATGGCCATGAACACTGAAGCTTTCTTT
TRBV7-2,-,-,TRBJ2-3,CASRFSVSRTTDTQYF,TGTGCCAGCAGATTCTCCGTTTCCCGGACCACAGATACGCAGTATTTT
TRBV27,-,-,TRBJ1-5,CASMGVRGNQPQHF,TGTGCCAGCATGGGGGTTAGGGGCAATCAGCCCCAGCATTTT
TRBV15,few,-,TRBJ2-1,CATSIWYNEQFF,TGTGCCACCAGCATCTGGTACAATGAGCAGTTCTTC
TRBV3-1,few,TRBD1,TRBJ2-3,CASSHLGTEDTQYF,TGTGCCAGCAGCCATCTCGGGACAGAAGATACGCAGTATTTT
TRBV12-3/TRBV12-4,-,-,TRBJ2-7,CASSLRVREQYF,TGTGCCAGCAGTCTTAGGGTCCGCGAGCAGTACTTC
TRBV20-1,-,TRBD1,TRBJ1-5,CSAGTGQGNQPQHF,TGCAGTGCTGGCACGGGACAGGGCAATCAGCCCCAGCATTTT
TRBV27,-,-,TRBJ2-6,CASSLVPRVYSGANVLTF,TGTGCCAGCAGTTTAGTACCTCGTGTATACTCTGGGGCCAACGTCCTGACTTTC
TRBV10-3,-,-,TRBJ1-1,CAISTGTKIEAFF,TGTGCCATCAGCACCGGGACGAAAATTGAAGCTTTCTTT
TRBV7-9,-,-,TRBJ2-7,CASTLKGSPYEQYF,TGTGCCAGCACCCTAAAGGGGTCGCCCTACGAGCAGTACTTC
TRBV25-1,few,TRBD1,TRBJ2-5,CASRRLGQGQETQYF,TGTGCCAGCAGGAGGCTGGGACAGGGCCAAGAGACCCAGTACTTC
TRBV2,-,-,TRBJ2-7,CASSDIVVSGTTLSYEQYF,TGTGCCAGCAGTGACATAGTGGTTTCAGGGACAACACTCTCCTACGAGCAGTACTTC
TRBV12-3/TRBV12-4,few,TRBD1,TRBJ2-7,CASSKQGARSEQYF,TGTGCCAGCAGTAAACAGGGGGCGCGTAGCGAGCAGTACTTC
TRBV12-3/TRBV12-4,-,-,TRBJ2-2,CASRGAGTVNTGELFF,TGTGCCAGCAGGGGGGCCGGGACGGTGAACACCGGGGAGCTGTTTTTT
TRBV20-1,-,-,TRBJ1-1,CSAKQGHTEAFF,TGCAGTGCTAAGCAGGGCCACACTGAAGCTTTCTTT
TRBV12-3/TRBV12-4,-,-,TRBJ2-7,CASSRGTRGVSYEQYF,TGTGCCAGCAGTAGAGGCACGAGGGGCGTCTCCTACGAGCAGTACTTC
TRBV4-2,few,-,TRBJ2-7,CASSQDRPAPYEQYF,TGTGCCAGCAGCCAAGATAGGCCAGCTCCCTACGAGCAGTACTTC
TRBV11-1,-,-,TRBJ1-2,CASSATHTSGYTF,TGTGCCAGCAGCGCGACTCACACGAGCGGCTACACCTTC
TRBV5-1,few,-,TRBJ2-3,CASSFSTADTQYF,TGCGCCAGCAGCTTTTCGACGGCAGATACGCAGTATTTT
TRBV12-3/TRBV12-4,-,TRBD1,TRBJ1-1,CASSPGTAVGTYRTEAFF,TGTGCCAGCAGTCCGGGGACAGCGGTCGGGACTTACCGCACTGAAGCTTTCTTT
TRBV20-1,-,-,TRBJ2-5,CSATRAVQETQYF,TGCAGTGCTACGCGGGCGGTCCAAGAGACCCAGTACTTC